This T cell receptor beta chain was profiled in a study of T cell responses to AZD1222 COVID-19 vaccine. Study-level points and caveats: Clonal diversity was possibly underestimated, and white British individuals and females predominated among donors. Repertoires were collected only later (after the peak T cell response had occurred).

Worth noting for this clone: Its antigen remains unidentified.

TCRdb's table, derived via immunoSEQ multiplex PCR, lists solely in-frame clones and lacks some. In the table there are 100,000 to 150,000 clones, roughly 90% of which are singletons. CDR3 size: 18 residues. CDR1 is MNHEY and CDR2 is SMNVEV in the germline V gene (reference sequence). The trim removed 6 bases at V and 3 bases at J, leaving 17 bases unmatched. Material: peripheral blood, obtained on day 0 of AZD1222 vaccination. This clonotype originated in an adult in good health. This sequence joins TRBV27 and TRBJ2-3; 8 positions match TRBD2. The CDR3 nucleotides are TGTGCCAGCAGCGTCCCCAGCGGGGGCGGAGGAGCTACAGATACGCAGTATTTT. Its protein product is CASSVPSGGGGATDTQYF.